Sequencing of this TCR beta chain was carried out in a study of cytomegalovirus exposure and HLA in healthy donors. Study observations and caveats: Later work found that TCR association rates differed between HLA loci; DRB1 had the most and HLA-C the fewest. An analysis was carried out later, and it reportedly showed fewer N-insertions in an Asian-associated ancestry cluster than the 666-donor mean. Presence/absence analyses rested on an assumption that sequencing depth was roughly uniform across donors.

A remark on this clone: Its specificity is not known.

V shed 5 bases and J 4 bases; nucleotides not matched to a gene: 6. Germline V gives CDR1 MNHNS, CDR2 SASEGT. The CDR3 has 15 amino acids. PCR employed 60 Vbeta and 13 Jbeta primers. Profiled with immunoSEQ multiplex PCR; TCRdb holds only in-frame clones, not every one. This sample has about 130,000 clones, with approximately 80% found just once. The gene calls are TRBV6-1 and TRBJ2-3; 10 bases fit TRBD2. Input material: PBMCs. This TCR was sampled from a boy between 2 and 10 years old in good health and CMV-seronegative. CDR3 in DNA: TGTGCCAGCAGTAGATCTAGCGGGGGCCCAGATACGCAGTATTTT. Protein sequence: CASSRSSGGPDTQYF.